This T cell receptor (beta chain) was documented in a study of beta chain features in type 1 diabetes. Study-level information: Examination covered roughly 100,000,000 sorted cells spanning all samples.

The entirety of the isolated RNA underwent reverse transcription, so expressed TCRB transcripts were sequenced. Libraries were prepared by immunoSEQ multiplex PCR; TCRdb keeps only in-frame clonotypes and omits some of them. The table shows roughly 310,000 clones, with around 10% occurring only once. Sort purity for all populations was recorded as exceeding 98%. V was shortened by 2 bases and J by 0 bases, with 15 bases between the two germline ends. The CDR3 contains 17 residues. CDR1 and CDR2 (germline): LGHNA, YNFKEQ. This clone was seen more than once but under ten times. Its antigen is as yet unknown. Findings of the study overall: A possible short-template PCR bias applies equally to patients and controls. The question of HLA type influencing TCRB rearrangement was one that remained unresolved here.

This chain links TRBV4-2 with TRBJ2-3; D perhaps matches TRBD1 (6 bases). The TCR comes from a woman younger than 45 in good health. Specimen: naive CD4+ T cells from blood. CDR3 sequence reads: CASSQSRQVRSTDTQYF. CDR3 coding DNA: TGTGCCAGCAGCCAATCTAGACAGGTTCGGAGCACAGATACGCAGTATTTT.